This entry concerns a single TCR beta chain. The target antigen is unknown. This specimen belongs to a study of somatic mutations in cytotoxic T cells in rheumatoid arthritis. Study-wide findings and caveats: It was found that CD8+ T-cell clonality in rheumatoid arthritis patients did not differ significantly from that in age-matched healthy controls.

V lost 5 bases and J lost 0, with 11 bases in between. CDR1 is MNHEY, CDR2 SMNVEV, per germline (reference sequence). This CDR3 spans 15 amino acids. Some clones are missing from TCRdb's copy, which holds only in-frame ones; the method was immunoSEQ multiplex PCR. The data show more than 12,000 clones, 80% to 95% seen once. Sequencing was performed on CD4+ T cells sorted from blood. The rearrangement links TRBV27 to TRBJ1-3, with D possibly being TRBD1 (6 bases). The source of this sequence is a man between 70 and 80 years old with rheumatoid arthritis. CDR3 loop: CASSPNRDSGNTIYF. The CDR3 nucleotides read TGTGCCAGCAGTCCAAACAGGGACTCTGGAAACACCATATATTTT.